This entry is about one TCR beta chain. V lost 1 base and J lost 7; bases outside the gene matches: 1. The CDR3 is 15 residues long. Germline CDR1 is LNHNV and CDR2 is YYDKDF (reference sequence). Data came from immunoSEQ multiplex PCR; TCRdb stores just in-frame clones and leaves some out. Counted here are approximately 60,000 clones, approximately 83% occurring once; the ten biggest clones make up 4.5% to 5.5%. This entry comes from a study of technical replicates of blood from a few donors. The source of this sequence is a human donor in good health. Some clones in this sample may be carry-over from other donors' samples. This rearrangement joins TRBV15 to TRBJ1-6, with TRBD1 identical over 10 bases. The sequenced sample was PBMCs. CDR3 residues: CATSRATGGNSPLHF. CDR3 DNA sequence: TGTGCCACCAGCAGAGCGACAGGGGGCAATTCACCCCTCCACTTT.